Below, 30 T cell receptor beta chains from the same sample are listed, as sequenced in a study of blood T cell repertoires in COVID-19. Data came from immunoSEQ multiplex PCR; TCRdb stores just in-frame clones and leaves some out. Of some 110,000 clones in the sample, approximately 80% were seen once. Sequencing was carried out using peripheral blood. Every receptor here comes from a woman over 75 with acute or convalescent COVID-19.

The chain couples TRBV27 to TRBJ1-1; TRBD1 matches 8 bases. V lost 5 bases, J lost 1 base, and 9 bases stayed unmatched. CDR3 size: 16 residues. Germline V gene sequence: CDR1 MNHEY, CDR2 SMNVEV (reference sequence). CDR3 DNA sequence: TGTGCCAGCAGTACATACTGGGACAGGACGAACACTGAAGCTTTCTTT. It codes for CASSTYWDRTNTEAFF.

This clone was detected a few times. This chain links TRBV6-5 with TRBJ2-7; TRBD2 matches at 9 bases. V lost 8 bases, J lost 5 bases, and 10 bases stayed unmatched. The CDR3 spans 14 residues. Germline CDR1 MNHEY, CDR2 SVGAGI. DNA of the CDR3: TGTGCCAGCCGCACAGCGGGAGGACTACACGAGCAGTACTTC. It is translated as CASRTAGGLHEQYF.

This sequence joins TRBV5-1 and TRBJ1-1; TRBD1 matches 8 bases. V was clipped by 0 bases and J by 4 bases; unmatched bases: 5. The CDR3 runs 15 residues. CDR1 is SGHRS and CDR2 is YFSETQ in the germline V gene. The CDR3 sequence: CASSLGTGRITEAFF. CDR3 nucleotide sequence: TGCGCCAGCAGCTTGGGGACAGGGAGGATCACTGAAGCTTTCTTT.

V gene TRBV18 combines with J gene TRBJ2-2; D might be TRBD1 (6 bases). The V gene lost 4 bases and the J gene lost 1 base, with 10 bases spanning the gap. The CDR3 spans 15 residues. The V gene's germline CDR1 is KGHSH and CDR2 LQKENI. The CDR3 protein is CASSRRTENTGELFF. CDR3 nucleotides: TGTGCCAGCTCACGGCGGACAGAGAACACCGGGGAGCTGTTTTTT.

The chain carries TRBV5-6 and TRBJ2-7; TRBD2 might be the D (6 bases). The V and J ends lost 7 bases and 3 bases respectively, with 14 bases between them. Germline V gene sequence: CDR1 SGHDT, CDR2 YYEEEE. The CDR3 covers 13 residues. The CDR3 reads CASLTGTGYEQYF. Written as DNA, the CDR3 is TGTGCCAGCCTTACCGGGACTGGCTACGAGCAGTACTTC. Full variable domain (missing parts from reference TRBV5-6 and TRBJ2-7): DAGVTQSPTHLIKTRGQQVTLRCSPKSGHDTVSWYQQALGQGPQFIFQYYEEEERQRGNFPDRFSGHQFPNYSSELNVNALLLGDSALYLCASLTGTGYEQYFGPGTRLTVT.

The chain employs TRBV3-1 (or the pseudogene TRBV3-2) and TRBJ1-5, with unresolved D. The CDR3 loop spans 13 amino acids. With 0 bases removed from V and 7 bases from J, the gap between germline ends came to 7 bases. The germline CDR1 and CDR2 sequences are LGHDT and YNNKEL (reference sequence). Here the CDR3 DNA reads TGTGCCAGCAGCCAAGATCCGGGGCAGCCCCAGCATTTT. Translating it yields CASSQDPGQPQHF.

This clone was picked up a small number of times. V and J are TRBV6-6 and TRBJ2-1; 7 positions match TRBD2. The germline CDR1 and CDR2 sequences are MNHNY and SVGAGI (reference sequence). This CDR3 contains 15 residues. With V trimmed by 2 bases and J by 7 bases, 8 bases remained unmatched. The CDR3 here is CASSYETGGGNEQFF. CDR3 bases: TGTGCCAGCAGTTACGAAACGGGAGGAGGGAATGAGCAGTTCTTC.

This clone was seen more than once but under ten times. The rearrangement joins TRBV7-9 to TRBJ2-7; 9 nucleotides agree with TRBD2. Losses at the gene ends were 1 base for V and 5 bases for J; bases not matched to a gene: 12. CDR1 and CDR2 (germline): SEHNR, FQNEAQ (reference sequence). The CDR3 spans 17 residues. The CDR3 region has the DNA TGTGCCAGCAGCTTAGTAGCGGTAGCGGGAGTACGTAACGAGCAGTACTTC. Protein sequence: CASSLVAVAGVRNEQYF.

The chain combines TRBV5-1 with TRBJ2-1; 8 bases align to TRBD1. The germline V gene encodes CDR1 SGHRS and CDR2 YFSETQ. This CDR3 contains 20 residues. J was trimmed by 7 bases and V by 0 bases; bases with no gene match: 21. The CDR3 nucleotides read TGCGCCAGCAGCTTGGAGAGGACAGGGATTTTCGGTGGGGGGTTGAATGAGCAGTTCTTC. Protein: CASSLERTGIFGGGLNEQFF.

In its sample, this clone was seen a few times. This chain connects TRBV11-3 to TRBJ1-1; D gene unclear. V was trimmed by 1 base and J by 0 bases, leaving 9 bases between them. The germline V gene encodes CDR1 SGHNT and CDR2 YENEEA. The CDR3 contains 15 residues. The CDR3 region is CASSLVQQMNTEAFF. CDR3 in DNA: TGTGCCAGCAGCTTAGTGCAACAAATGAACACTGAAGCTTTCTTT.

The V call is TRBV3-1 (or the pseudogene TRBV3-2), the J call TRBJ2-3, with D possibly TRBD2 on 6 matching bases. The CDR3 is 14 residues long. The germline gives CDR1 LGHDT, CDR2 YNNKEL (reference sequence). The V end was cut by 4 bases, the J end by 2 bases, with 10 bases between. CDR3 nucleotides: TGTGCCAGCAGCCGTGGCGGGATCACAGATACGCAGTATTTT. Its translation is CASSRGGITDTQYF.

The genes are TRBV28 and TRBJ2-7, with 12 bases fitting TRBD2. The germline CDR1 and CDR2 sequences are MDHEN and SYDVKM. CDR3 length equals 16 residues. V shed 6 bases and J 5 bases; nucleotides not matched to a gene: 11. CDR3 sequence reads: CASSSSWTSGVHEQYF. CDR3 nucleotide sequence: TGTGCCAGCAGCTCAAGTTGGACTAGCGGGGTCCACGAGCAGTACTTC. Full variable domain (rest looked up from reference TRBV28 and TRBJ2-7): DVKVTQSSRYLVKRTGEKVFLECVQDMDHENMFWYRQDPGLGLRLIYFSYDVKMKEKGDIPEGYSVSREKKERFSLILESASTNQTSMYLCASSSSWTSGVHEQYFGPGTRLTVT.

The V gene is TRBV27, the J gene TRBJ1-4; D call uncertain. The V end was cut by 4 bases, the J end by 2 bases, with 11 bases between. Looked up from germline, CDR1 is MNHEY and CDR2 is SMNVEV (reference sequence). CDR3 length: 15 amino acids. The CDR3 here is CASSYGGKTNEKLFF. Here the CDR3 DNA reads TGTGCCAGCAGTTATGGAGGAAAGACTAATGAAAAACTGTTTTTT.

The chain combines TRBV27 with TRBJ1-3, with TRBD1 matching 7 bases. The CDR3 runs to 15 residues. Germline V gene lookup returns CDR1 MNHEY and CDR2 SMNVEV (reference sequence). Germline trimming cut 4 bases from V and 0 bases from J; bases unmatched to any gene: 3. The CDR3 loop reads CASSWDSRSGNTIYF. The DNA for the CDR3 is TGTGCCAGCAGTTGGGACAGCCGCTCTGGAAACACCATATATTTT.

The genes are TRBV5-1 and TRBJ2-3, with TRBD2 matching 11 bases. Germline-derived CDR1 and CDR2 are SGHRS and YFSETQ. CDR3 length: 16 residues. Germline trimming cut 4 bases from V and 3 bases from J; bases unmatched to any gene: 7. CDR3 DNA sequence: TGCGCCAGCAGCCTCATAACTAGCGGGAGAACAGATACGCAGTATTTT. Translation gives CASSLITSGRTDTQYF.

This clone was detected once. The chain uses TRBV6-5 and TRBJ2-2; D remains ambiguous. Germline CDR1 and CDR2: MNHEY and SVGAGI. This CDR3 region has 12 residues. The ends were cut back, 4 bases at V and 2 bases at J, with 2 bases in the middle. In nucleotides, the CDR3 is TGTGCCAGCAGTTTAAACACCGGGGAGCTGTTTTTT. Its protein product is CASSLNTGELFF.

V usage is TRBV5-1 and J usage is TRBJ2-1; D is possibly TRBD2 (6 bases). Trimming left V 0 bases short and J 8 bases short, with 18 bases between. The CDR3 runs to 16 residues. Germline loops: CDR1 SGHRS, CDR2 YFSETQ. CDR3 sequence (DNA): TGCGCCAGCAGCTTGGAGTTAGCGGAGCTGGGAGATGAGCAGTTCTTC. Its translation is CASSLELAELGDEQFF. Complete variable domain (other parts from reference TRBV5-1 and TRBJ2-1): KAGVTQTPRYLIKTRGQQVTLSCSPISGHRSVSWYQQTPGQGLQFLFEYFSETQRNKGNFPGRFSGRQFSNSRSEMNVSTLELGDSALYLCASSLELAELGDEQFFGPGTRLTVL.

This clone has only one observation. The V call is TRBV14, the J call TRBJ2-3; TRBD1 might be the D (5 bases). The CDR3 runs 11 residues. Trimming left V 2 bases short and J 8 bases short, with 5 bases between. CDR1 SGHDN and CDR2 FVKESK come from the germline V gene. Here the CDR3 DNA reads TGTGCCAGCAGCCAAAGGGGTACGCAGTATTTT. Protein product: CASSQRGTQYF. Using reference TRBV14 and TRBJ2-3 for the parts outside the CDR3, the full variable domain is EAGVTQFPSHSVIEKGQTVTLRCDPISGHDNLYWYRRVMGKEIKFLLHFVKESKQDESGMPNNRFLAERTGGTYSTLKVQPAELEDSGVYFCASSQRGTQYFGPGTRLTVL.

The rearrangement links TRBV24-1 to TRBJ2-5; 10 bases fit TRBD2. Per the germline V gene, CDR1 is KGHDR and CDR2 is SFDVKD. The CDR3 has 16 amino acids. J lost 6 bases, V lost 0 bases, and 6 bases had no gene match. CDR3 region: CATSDLAAGGPQTQYF. Written as DNA, the CDR3 is TGTGCCACCAGTGATTTGGCAGCGGGAGGGCCACAGACCCAGTACTTC.

V usage is TRBV18 and J usage is TRBJ2-7, with 9 bases that match TRBD2. After removal of 1 base from V and 3 bases from J, the junction contained 7 bases not matched to a gene. Germline assignment: CDR1 KGHSH and CDR2 LQKENI. The CDR3 consists of 16 residues. The CDR3 coding sequence is TGTGCCAGCTCACCACGAAGGATGCGGGAGGGCTACGAGCAGTACTTC. Translation: CASSPRRMREGYEQYF.

The V call is TRBV5-1, the J call TRBJ2-7; weak D call: TRBD1 (6 bases). The CDR3 loop spans 17 amino acids. Germline-derived CDR1 and CDR2 are SGHRS and YFSETQ. Trimming stripped 0 bases from V and 0 bases from J, with 16 bases between. The CDR3 spells CASSLEGVGRSSYEQYF. CDR3 in DNA: TGCGCCAGCAGCTTGGAGGGGGTTGGCAGGAGCTCCTACGAGCAGTACTTC.

The chain combines TRBV20-1 with TRBJ2-1, with a tentative D call TRBD1 (5 bases). Trimming stripped 3 bases from V and 8 bases from J, with 20 bases between. In germline, CDR1 is DFQATT, CDR2 SNEGSKA (reference sequence). This CDR3 region has 15 residues. The CDR3 DNA is TGCAGTGCTAGTTCTGGCGGACAACCTACCGATGAGCAGTTCTTC. It encodes CSASSGGQPTDEQFF.

This sequence joins TRBV19 and TRBJ1-5; 8 nucleotides align to TRBD1. There are 13 residues in the CDR3. V trimming: 8 bases; J trimming: 5 bases; junction bases outside the gene matches: 5. Germline V gene lookup returns CDR1 LNHDA and CDR2 SQIVND (reference sequence). In nucleotides, the CDR3 is TGTGCCAGTGGACAGGGAATCGATCAGCCCCAGCATTTT. Translated: CASGQGIDQPQHF.

The J gene is TRBJ2-3, the V gene TRBV24-1; TRBD2 agrees at 7 bases. The V gene end was trimmed by 6 bases and the J gene end by 0 bases; junction bases not matched to a gene: 5. The CDR3 length is 15 residues. Germline loops: CDR1 KGHDR, CDR2 SFDVKD. CDR3 region: CATSKAGRSTDTQYF. In DNA form, the CDR3 reads TGTGCCACCAGTAAAGCGGGAAGGAGCACAGATACGCAGTATTTT.

This clone has only one observation. The chain links TRBV18 to TRBJ2-1; a possible D gene is TRBD2 (5 bases). The CDR3 runs to 15 residues. The germline gives CDR1 KGHSH, CDR2 LQKENI. V was clipped by 0 bases and J by 4 bases, with 10 bases between them. In DNA form, the CDR3 reads TGTGCCAGCTCACCACCGAGGACTTTTTACAATGAGCAGTTCTTC. It is translated as CASSPPRTFYNEQFF.

This clone occurred a few times. The rearrangement joins TRBV5-6 to TRBJ2-3; 9 bases match TRBD2. The CDR3 spans 16 residues. Germline V lookup: CDR1 SGHDT, CDR2 YYEEEE. V trimming: 5 bases; J trimming: 3 bases; junction bases outside the gene matches: 10. The CDR3 spells CASSLSGRGKTDTQYF. DNA for the CDR3: TGTGCCAGCAGTCTTAGCGGGAGAGGTAAAACAGATACGCAGTATTTT.

V usage is TRBV25-1 and J usage is TRBJ2-1, with 7 positions matching TRBD1. Germline V gene lookup returns CDR1 MGHDK and CDR2 SYGVNS. The CDR3 spans 13 residues. The V gene end was trimmed by 4 bases and the J gene end by 8 bases; junction bases not matched to a gene: 5. This chain's CDR3 is CASSASGTDEQFF. The CDR3 region has the DNA TGTGCCAGCAGTGCCTCGGGGACAGATGAGCAGTTCTTC.

The V call is TRBV28, the J call TRBJ1-1; 7 bases match TRBD1. This CDR3 contains 13 residues. V lost 5 bases and J lost 5; bases outside the gene matches: 5. CDR1 and CDR2 (germline): MDHEN, SYDVKM. For the CDR3, the DNA is TGTGCCAGCAGTACACAGGGGCGGACTGAAGCTTTCTTT. Translation: CASSTQGRTEAFF.

The chain couples TRBV10-3 to TRBJ2-7, with TRBD1 matching 9 bases. V was pared by 5 bases and J by 2 bases, with 7 bases of the junction left unmatched. Germline values: CDR1 ENHRY, CDR2 SYGVKD. This CDR3 region has 15 residues. The CDR3 spells CAISPDRGRTYEQYF. In DNA form, the CDR3 reads TGTGCCATCAGTCCCGACAGGGGGAGAACCTACGAGCAGTACTTC.

This clone was seen a handful of times. The gene calls are TRBV6-2 or TRBV6-3 and TRBJ1-1; 9 bases match TRBD1. V gave up 5 bases and J gave up 8 bases; unmatched junction bases: 12. From germline, CDR1 is MNHEY and CDR2 SVGEGT. The CDR3 runs to 15 residues. CDR3 nucleotide sequence: TGTGCCAGCAGTACTACCGGGACAGGGTCACGAGAAGCTTTCTTT. It encodes CASSTTGTGSREAFF.